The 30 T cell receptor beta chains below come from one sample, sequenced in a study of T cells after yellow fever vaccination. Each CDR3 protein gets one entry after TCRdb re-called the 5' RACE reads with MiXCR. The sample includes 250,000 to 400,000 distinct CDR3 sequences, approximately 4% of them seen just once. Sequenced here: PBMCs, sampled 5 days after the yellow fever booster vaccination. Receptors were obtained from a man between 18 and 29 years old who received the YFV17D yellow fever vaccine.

The CDR3 region has the DNA TGTGCCAGCAGTGAGCGCCGACAAGAGACCCAGTACTTC. This translates into CASSERRQETQYF. The rearrangement uses TRBV2 and TRBJ2-5, with no clear D. Looked up from germline, CDR1 is SNHLY and CDR2 is FYNNEI. With 3 bases removed from V and 2 bases from J, the gap between germline ends came to 7 bases. The CDR3 contains 13 residues.

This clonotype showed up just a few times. Here the CDR3 reads CATSRDRTEFNYGYTF. The CDR3 bases are TGTGCCACCAGCAGAGACCGGACGGAATTTAACTATGGCTACACCTTC. The chain is built from TRBV15 and TRBJ1-2; D remains unclear. Germline values: CDR1 LNHNV, CDR2 YYDKDF (reference sequence). The CDR3 extends over 16 amino acids. V was shortened by 0 bases and J by 1 base, with 12 bases between the two germline ends.

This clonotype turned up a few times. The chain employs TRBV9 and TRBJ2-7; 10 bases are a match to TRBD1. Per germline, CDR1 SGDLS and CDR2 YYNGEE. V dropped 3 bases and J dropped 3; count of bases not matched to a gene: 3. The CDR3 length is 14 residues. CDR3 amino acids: CASSAGTGVYEQYV. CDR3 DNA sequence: TGTGCCAGCAGCGCCGGGACAGGGGTCTACGAGCAGTACGTC.

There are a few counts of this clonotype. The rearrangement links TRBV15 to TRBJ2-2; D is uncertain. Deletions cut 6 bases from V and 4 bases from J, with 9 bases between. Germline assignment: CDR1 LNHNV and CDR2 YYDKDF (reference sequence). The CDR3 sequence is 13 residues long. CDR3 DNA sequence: TGTGCCACCAGACCGGAAGGCACCGGGGAGCTGTTTTTT. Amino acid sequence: CATRPEGTGELFF.

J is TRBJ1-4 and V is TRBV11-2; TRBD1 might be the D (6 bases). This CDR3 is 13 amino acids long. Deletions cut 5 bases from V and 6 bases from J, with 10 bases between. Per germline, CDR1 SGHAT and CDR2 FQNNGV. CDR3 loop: CASSGRGYEKLFF. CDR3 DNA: TGTGCCAGCAGCGGAAGGGGGTATGAAAAACTGTTTTTT.

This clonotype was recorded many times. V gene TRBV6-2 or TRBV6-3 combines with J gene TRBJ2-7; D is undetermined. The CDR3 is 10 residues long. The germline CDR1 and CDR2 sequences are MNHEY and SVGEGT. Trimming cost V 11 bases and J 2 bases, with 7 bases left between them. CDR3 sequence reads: CAGPPYEQYF. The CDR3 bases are TGTGCCGGCCCACCCTACGAGCAGTACTTC.

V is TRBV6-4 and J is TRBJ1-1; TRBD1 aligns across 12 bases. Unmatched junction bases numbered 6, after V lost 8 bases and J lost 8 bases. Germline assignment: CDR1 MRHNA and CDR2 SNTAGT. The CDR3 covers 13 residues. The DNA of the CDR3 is TGTGCCAGCTCCCGGGACAGGGGGCTAGAAGCTTTCTTT. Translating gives CASSRDRGLEAFF.

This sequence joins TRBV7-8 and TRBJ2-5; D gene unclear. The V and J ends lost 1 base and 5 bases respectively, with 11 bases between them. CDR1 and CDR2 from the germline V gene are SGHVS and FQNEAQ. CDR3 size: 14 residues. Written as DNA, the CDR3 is TGTGCCAGCAGCTTAGAAATTACACGGGAGACCCAGTACTTC. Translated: CASSLEITRETQYF.

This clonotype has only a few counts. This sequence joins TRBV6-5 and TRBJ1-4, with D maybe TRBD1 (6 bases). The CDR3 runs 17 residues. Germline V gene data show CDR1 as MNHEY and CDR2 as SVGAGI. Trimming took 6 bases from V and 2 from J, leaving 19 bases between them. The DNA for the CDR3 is TGTGCCAGCAGGTTACTGGGGGCTGTGGGCACTAATGAAAAACTGTTTTTT. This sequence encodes CASRLLGAVGTNEKLFF.

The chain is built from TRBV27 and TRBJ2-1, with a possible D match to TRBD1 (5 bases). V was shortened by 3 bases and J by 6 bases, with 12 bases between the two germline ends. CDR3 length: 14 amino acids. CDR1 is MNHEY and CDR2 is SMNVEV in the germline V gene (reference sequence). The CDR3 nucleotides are TGTGCCAGCAGTTTTATAGGGGTCGGCAATGAGCAGTTCTTC. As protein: CASSFIGVGNEQFF.

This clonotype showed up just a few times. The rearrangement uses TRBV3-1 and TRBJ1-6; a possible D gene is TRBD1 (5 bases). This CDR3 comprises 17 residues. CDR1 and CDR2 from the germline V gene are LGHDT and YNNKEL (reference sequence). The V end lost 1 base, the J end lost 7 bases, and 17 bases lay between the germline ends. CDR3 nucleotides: TGTGCCAGCAGCCAAGTAAGCTTTGGGACGAGCAATTCACCCCTCCACTTT. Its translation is CASSQVSFGTSNSPLHF.

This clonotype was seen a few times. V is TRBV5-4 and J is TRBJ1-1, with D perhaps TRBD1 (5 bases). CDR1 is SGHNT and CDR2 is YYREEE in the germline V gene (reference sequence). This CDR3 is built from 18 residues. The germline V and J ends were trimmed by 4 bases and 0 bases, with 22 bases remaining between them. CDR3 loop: CASSPRGRGRGMNTEAFF. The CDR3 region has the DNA TGTGCCAGCAGCCCCCGGGGGAGGGGACGGGGAATGAACACTGAAGCTTTCTTT.

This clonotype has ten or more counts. CDR3 in amino acids: CASSLGQGGGTEAFF. The CDR3 region has the DNA TGTGCCAGCAGCCTGGGACAGGGAGGTGGAACTGAAGCTTTCTTT. The rearrangement links TRBV7-2 to TRBJ1-1; 9 nucleotides agree with TRBD1. Trimming cost V 5 bases and J 5 bases; bases outside gene matches: 9. The length of the CDR3 is 15 residues. The germline V gene has CDR1 SGHTA and CDR2 FQGNSA.

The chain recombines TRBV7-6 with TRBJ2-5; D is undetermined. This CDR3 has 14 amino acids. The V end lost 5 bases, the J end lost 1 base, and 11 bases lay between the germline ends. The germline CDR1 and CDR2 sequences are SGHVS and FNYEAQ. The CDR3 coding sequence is TGTGCCAGCAGCGGGCGGTGGCCCCAAGAGACCCAGTACTTC. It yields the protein CASSGRWPQETQYF.

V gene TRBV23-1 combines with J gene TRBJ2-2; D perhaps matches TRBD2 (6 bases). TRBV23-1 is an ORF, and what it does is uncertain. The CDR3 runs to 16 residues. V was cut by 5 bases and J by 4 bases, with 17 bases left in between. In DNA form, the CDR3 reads TGCGCCAGCAGTAGTCTTCGGAGGGGATGCACCGGGGAGCTGTTTTTT. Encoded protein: CASSSLRRGCTGELFF.

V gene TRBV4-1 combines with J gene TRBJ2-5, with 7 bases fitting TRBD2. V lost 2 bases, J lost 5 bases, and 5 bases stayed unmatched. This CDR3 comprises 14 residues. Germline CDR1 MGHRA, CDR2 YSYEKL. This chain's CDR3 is CASSQPGGTETQYF. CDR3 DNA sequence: TGCGCCAGCAGCCAACCGGGGGGAACGGAGACCCAGTACTTC.

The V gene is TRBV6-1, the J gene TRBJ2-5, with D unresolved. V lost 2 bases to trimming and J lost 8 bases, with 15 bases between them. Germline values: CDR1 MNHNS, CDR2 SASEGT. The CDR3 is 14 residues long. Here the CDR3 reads CASSESVSVTTQYF. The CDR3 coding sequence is TGTGCCAGCAGTGAAAGTGTTTCGGTAACCACCCAGTACTTC.

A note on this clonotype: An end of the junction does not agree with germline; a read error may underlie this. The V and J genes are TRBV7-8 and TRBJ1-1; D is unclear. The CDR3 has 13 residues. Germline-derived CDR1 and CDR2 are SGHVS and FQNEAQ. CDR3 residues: CASSLSRNTVAFF. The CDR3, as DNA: TGTGCCAGCAGCTTATCCAGAAACACTGTAGCTTTCTTT. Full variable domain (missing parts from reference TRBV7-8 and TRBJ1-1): GAGVSQSPRYKVAKRGQDVALRCDPISGHVSLFWYQQALGQGPEFLTYFQNEAQLDKSGLPSDRFFAERPEGSVSTLKIQRTQQEDSAVYLCASSLSRNTVAFFGQGTRLTVV.

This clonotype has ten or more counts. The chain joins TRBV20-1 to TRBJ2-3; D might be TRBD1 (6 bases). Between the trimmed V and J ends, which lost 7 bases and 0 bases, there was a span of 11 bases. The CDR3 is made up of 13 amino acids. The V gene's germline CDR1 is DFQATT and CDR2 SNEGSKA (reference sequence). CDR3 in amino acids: CSGGPSSTDTQYF. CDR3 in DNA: TGCAGTGGGGGGCCCTCTAGCACAGATACGCAGTATTTT.

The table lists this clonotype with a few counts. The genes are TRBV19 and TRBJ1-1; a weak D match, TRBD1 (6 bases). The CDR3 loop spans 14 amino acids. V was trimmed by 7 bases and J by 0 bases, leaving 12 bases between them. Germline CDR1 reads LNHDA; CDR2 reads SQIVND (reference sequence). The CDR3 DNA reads TGTGCCAGTAACGAGGGGGGGATGAACACTGAAGCTTTCTTT. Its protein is CASNEGGMNTEAFF.

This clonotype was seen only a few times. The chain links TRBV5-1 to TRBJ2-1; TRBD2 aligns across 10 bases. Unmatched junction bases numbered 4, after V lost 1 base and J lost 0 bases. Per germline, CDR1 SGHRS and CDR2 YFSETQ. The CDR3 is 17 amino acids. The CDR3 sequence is CASSLLSGGASYNEQFF. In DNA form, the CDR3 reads TGCGCCAGCAGCTTGCTGAGCGGGGGGGCCTCCTACAATGAGCAGTTCTTC. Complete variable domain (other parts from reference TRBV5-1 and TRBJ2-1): KAGVTQTPRYLIKTRGQQVTLSCSPISGHRSVSWYQQTPGQGLQFLFEYFSETQRNKGNFPGRFSGRQFSNSRSEMNVSTLELGDSALYLCASSLLSGGASYNEQFFGPGTRLTVL.

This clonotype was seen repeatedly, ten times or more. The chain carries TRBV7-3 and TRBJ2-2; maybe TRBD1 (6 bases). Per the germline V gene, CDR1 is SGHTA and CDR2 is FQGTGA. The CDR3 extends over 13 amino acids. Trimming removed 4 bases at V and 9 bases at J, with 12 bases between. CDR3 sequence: CASSSQGNRELFF. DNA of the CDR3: TGTGCCAGCAGCTCACAGGGTAACCGGGAGCTGTTTTTT.

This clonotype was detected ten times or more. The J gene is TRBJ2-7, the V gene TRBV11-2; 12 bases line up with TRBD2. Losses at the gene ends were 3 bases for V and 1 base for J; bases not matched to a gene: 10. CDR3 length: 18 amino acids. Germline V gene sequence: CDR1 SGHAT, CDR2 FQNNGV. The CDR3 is CASSFWTSGASYSYEQYF. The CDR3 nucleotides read TGTGCCAGCAGCTTCTGGACTAGCGGGGCCTCCTATTCCTACGAGCAGTACTTC.

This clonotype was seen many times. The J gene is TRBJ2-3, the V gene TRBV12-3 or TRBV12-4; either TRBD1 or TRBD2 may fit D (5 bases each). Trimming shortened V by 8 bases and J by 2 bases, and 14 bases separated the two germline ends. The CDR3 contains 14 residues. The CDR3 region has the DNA TGTGCCAGCGGGACGGGACCAAACACAGATACGCAGTATTTT. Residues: CASGTGPNTDTQYF.

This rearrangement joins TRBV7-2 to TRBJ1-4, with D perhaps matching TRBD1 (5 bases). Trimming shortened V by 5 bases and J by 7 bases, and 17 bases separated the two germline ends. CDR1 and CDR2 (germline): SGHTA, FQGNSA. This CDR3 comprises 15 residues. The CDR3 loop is CASSPRPTQGEKLFF. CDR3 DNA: TGTGCCAGCAGCCCCAGACCAACCCAGGGTGAAAAACTGTTTTTT. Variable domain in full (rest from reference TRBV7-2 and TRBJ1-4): GAGVSQSPSNKVTEKGKDVELRCDPISGHTALYWYRQSLGQGLEFLIYFQGNSAPDKSGLPSDRFSAERTGGSVSTLTIQRTQQEDSAVYLCASSPRPTQGEKLFFGSGTQLSVL.

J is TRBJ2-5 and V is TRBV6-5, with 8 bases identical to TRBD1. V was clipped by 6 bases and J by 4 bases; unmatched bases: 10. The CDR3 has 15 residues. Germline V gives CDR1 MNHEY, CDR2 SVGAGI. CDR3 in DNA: TGTGCCAGCAGACCACAGGGGGTTGGAGGAGAGACCCAGTACTTC. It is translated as CASRPQGVGGETQYF.

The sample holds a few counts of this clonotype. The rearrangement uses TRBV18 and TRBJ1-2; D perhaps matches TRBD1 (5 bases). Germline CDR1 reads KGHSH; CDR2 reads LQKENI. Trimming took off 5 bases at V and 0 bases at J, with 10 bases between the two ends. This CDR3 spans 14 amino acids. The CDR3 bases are TGTGCCAGCTCATTCGACAGAGCTAACTATGGCTACACCTTC. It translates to CASSFDRANYGYTF.

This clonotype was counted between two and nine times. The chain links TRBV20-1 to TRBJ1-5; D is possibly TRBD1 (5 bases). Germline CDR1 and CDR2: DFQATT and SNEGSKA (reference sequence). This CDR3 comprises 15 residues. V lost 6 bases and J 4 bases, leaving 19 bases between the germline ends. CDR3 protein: CSARTGRAGNQPQHF. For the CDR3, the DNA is TGCAGTGCCCGGACGGGGCGCGCGGGGAATCAGCCCCAGCATTTT.

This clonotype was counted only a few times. CDR3 DNA sequence: TGCGCCAGCGCTGTCGAAGGGAGTTATGGCTACACCTTC. Its translation is CASAVEGSYGYTF. The V call is TRBV5-1, the J call TRBJ1-2; D uncertain. V lost 7 bases to trimming and J lost 5 bases, with 15 bases between them. The germline V gene has CDR1 SGHRS and CDR2 YFSETQ. The CDR3 contains 13 residues. Filled out from reference TRBV5-1 and TRBJ1-2, the complete variable domain reads KAGVTQTPRYLIKTRGQQVTLSCSPISGHRSVSWYQQTPGQGLQFLFEYFSETQRNKGNFPGRFSGRQFSNSRSEMNVSTLELGDSALYLCASAVEGSYGYTFGSGTRLTVV.

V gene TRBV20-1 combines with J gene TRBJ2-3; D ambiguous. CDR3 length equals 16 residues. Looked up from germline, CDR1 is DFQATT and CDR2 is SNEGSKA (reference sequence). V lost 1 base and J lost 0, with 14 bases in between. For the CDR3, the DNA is TGCAGTGCTAGAGCAAAACGGGCTATTAGCACAGATACGCAGTATTTT. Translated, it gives CSARAKRAISTDTQYF.